These T cell receptor beta chains were read from a single sample in a study of blood T cells in healthy people across ages. Via MiXCR, TCRdb re-called the 5' RACE reads, giving one row per CDR3 protein. The data hold about 1.1 million distinct CDR3 sequences, with 35% to 45% observed a single time. Sequencing was performed on blood. The receptors stem from a man aged 18 to 30 in good health. Both conserved end residues are part of each CDR3. Fields, in order: clone size, V gene, J gene, CDR3 protein. Clone size, where shown, is once, few, many, or a class for clones that have expanded.

clone size: few; V gene: TRBV20-1; J gene: TRBJ1-2; CDR3 protein: CSVGQGGFGYGYTF
clone size: few; V gene: TRBV6-1; J gene: TRBJ1-2; CDR3 protein: CASSYGTPEYGYTF
clone size: -; V gene: TRBV20-1; J gene: TRBJ1-1; CDR3 protein: CSATRITEAFF
clone size: few; V gene: TRBV3-1; J gene: TRBJ1-2; CDR3 protein: CASSPGWQGYGYTF
clone size: -; V gene: TRBV7-8; J gene: TRBJ2-5; CDR3 protein: CASSPGLTSTHQETQYF
clone size: few; V gene: TRBV9; J gene: -; CDR3 protein: CASSPSASGAYEQYF
clone size: many; V gene: TRBV25-1; J gene: TRBJ1-2; CDR3 protein: CASSDGNYGYTF
clone size: -; V gene: TRBV2; J gene: TRBJ2-7; CDR3 protein: CASIGTASYEQYF
clone size: -; V gene: TRBV7-9; J gene: TRBJ2-7; CDR3 protein: CASSPGSGKNSYEQYF
clone size: -; V gene: TRBV12-3/TRBV12-4; J gene: TRBJ2-7; CDR3 protein: CASTPPWGSYNEQYF
clone size: once; V gene: TRBV6-2/TRBV6-3; J gene: TRBJ2-2; CDR3 protein: CATLGQPHTGELFF
clone size: few; V gene: TRBV6-1; J gene: TRBJ1-2; CDR3 protein: CASSDPGRGYGYTF
clone size: -; V gene: TRBV11-2; J gene: TRBJ2-1; CDR3 protein: CASSLVGGIHEQFF
clone size: -; V gene: TRBV20-1; J gene: TRBJ1-4; CDR3 protein: CSAPDRELTNEKLFF
clone size: -; V gene: TRBV29-1; J gene: TRBJ1-1; CDR3 protein: CSVGGEAFF
clone size: -; V gene: TRBV12-3/TRBV12-4; J gene: TRBJ1-2; CDR3 protein: CASSLVVGWSYGYTF
clone size: once; V gene: TRBV12-5; J gene: -; CDR3 protein: CASGLSGSYNEQYF